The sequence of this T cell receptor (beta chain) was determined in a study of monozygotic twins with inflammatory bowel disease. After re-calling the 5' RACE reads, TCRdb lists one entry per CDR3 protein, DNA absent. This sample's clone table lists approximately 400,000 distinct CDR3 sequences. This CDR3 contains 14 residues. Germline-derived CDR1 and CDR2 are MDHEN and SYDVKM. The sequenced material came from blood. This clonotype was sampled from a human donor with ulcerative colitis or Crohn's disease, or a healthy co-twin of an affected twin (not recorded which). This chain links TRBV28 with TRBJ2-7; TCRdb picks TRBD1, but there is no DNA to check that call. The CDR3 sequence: CASRNRVPYYEQYF. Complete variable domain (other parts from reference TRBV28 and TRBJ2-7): DVKVTQSSRYLVKRTGEKVFLECVQDMDHENMFWYRQDPGLGLRLIYFSYDVKMKEKGDIPEGYSVSREKKERFSLILESASTNQTSMYLCASRNRVPYYEQYFGPGTRLTVT.